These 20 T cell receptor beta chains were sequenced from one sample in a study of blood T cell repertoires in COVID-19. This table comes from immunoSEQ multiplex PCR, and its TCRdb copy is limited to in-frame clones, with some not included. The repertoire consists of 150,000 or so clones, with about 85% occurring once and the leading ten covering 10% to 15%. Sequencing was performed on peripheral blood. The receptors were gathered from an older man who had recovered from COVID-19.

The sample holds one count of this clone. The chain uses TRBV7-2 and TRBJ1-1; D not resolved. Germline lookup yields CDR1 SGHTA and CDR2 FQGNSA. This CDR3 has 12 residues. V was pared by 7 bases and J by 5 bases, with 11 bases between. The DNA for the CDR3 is TGTGCCAGCACCGAACAGAGTACTGAAGCTTTCTTT. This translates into CASTEQSTEAFF.

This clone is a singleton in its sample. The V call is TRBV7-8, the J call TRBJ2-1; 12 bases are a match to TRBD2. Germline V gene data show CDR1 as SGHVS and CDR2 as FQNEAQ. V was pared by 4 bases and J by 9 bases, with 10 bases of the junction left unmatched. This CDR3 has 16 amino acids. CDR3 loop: CASSSPGLAGLGEQFF. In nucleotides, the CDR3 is TGTGCCAGCAGCTCACCCGGACTAGCGGGACTGGGTGAGCAGTTCTTC.

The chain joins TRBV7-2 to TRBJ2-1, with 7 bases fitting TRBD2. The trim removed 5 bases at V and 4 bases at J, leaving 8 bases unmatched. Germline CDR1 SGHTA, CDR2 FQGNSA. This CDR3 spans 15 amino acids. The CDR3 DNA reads TGTGCCAGCAGCATTACTAGCGATCCATACAATGAGCAGTTCTTC. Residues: CASSITSDPYNEQFF. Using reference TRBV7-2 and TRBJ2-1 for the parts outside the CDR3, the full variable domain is GAGVSQSPSNKVTEKGKDVELRCDPISGHTALYWYRQSLGQGLEFLIYFQGNSAPDKSGLPSDRFSAERTGGSVSTLTIQRTQQEDSAVYLCASSITSDPYNEQFFGPGTRLTVL.

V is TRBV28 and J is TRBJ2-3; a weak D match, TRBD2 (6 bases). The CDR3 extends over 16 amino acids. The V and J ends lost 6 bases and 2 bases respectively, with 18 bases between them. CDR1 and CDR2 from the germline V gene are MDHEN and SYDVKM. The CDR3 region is CASSTGGSGDTDTQYF. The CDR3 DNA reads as TGTGCCAGCAGCACTGGGGGGAGTGGGGACACAGATACGCAGTATTTT.

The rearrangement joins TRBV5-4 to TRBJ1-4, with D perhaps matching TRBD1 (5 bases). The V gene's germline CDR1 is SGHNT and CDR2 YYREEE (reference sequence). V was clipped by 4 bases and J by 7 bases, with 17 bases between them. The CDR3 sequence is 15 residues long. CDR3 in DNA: TGTGCCAGCAGCCCAATCGGGGGTTTGATTGAAAAACTGTTTTTT. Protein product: CASSPIGGLIEKLFF.

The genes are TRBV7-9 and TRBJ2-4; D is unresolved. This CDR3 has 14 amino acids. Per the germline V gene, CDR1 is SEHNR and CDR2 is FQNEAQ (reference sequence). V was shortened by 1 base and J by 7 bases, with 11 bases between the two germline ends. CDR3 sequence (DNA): TGTGCCAGCAGCTTAGTTGCAGGCATGAACATTCAGTACTTC. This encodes CASSLVAGMNIQYF.

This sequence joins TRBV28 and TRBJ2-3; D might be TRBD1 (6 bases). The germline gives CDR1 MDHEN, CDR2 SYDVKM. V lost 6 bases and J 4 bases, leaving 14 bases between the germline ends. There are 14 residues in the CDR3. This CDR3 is CASSHRTEPDTQYF. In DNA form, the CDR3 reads TGTGCCAGCAGCCACCGGACAGAGCCAGATACGCAGTATTTT.

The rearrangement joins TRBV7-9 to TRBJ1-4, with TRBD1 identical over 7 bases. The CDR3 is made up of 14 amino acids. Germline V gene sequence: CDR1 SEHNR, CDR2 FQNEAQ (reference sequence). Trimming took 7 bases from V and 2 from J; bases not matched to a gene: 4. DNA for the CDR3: TGTGCCAGCAATAAAGGGGGCACTAATGAAAAACTGTTTTTT. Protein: CASNKGGTNEKLFF.

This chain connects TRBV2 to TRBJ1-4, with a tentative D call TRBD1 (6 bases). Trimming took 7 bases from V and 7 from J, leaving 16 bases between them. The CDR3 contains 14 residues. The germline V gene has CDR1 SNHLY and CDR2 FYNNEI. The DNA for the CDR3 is TGTGCCAGCACGTCAGGGGCTGCGGGTGAAAAACTGTTTTTT. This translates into CASTSGAAGEKLFF. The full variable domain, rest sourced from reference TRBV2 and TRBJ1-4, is EPEVTQTPSHQVTQMGQEVILRCVPISNHLYFYWYRQILGQKVEFLVSFYNNEISEKSEIFDDQFSVERPDGSNFTLKIRSTKLEDSAMYFCASTSGAAGEKLFFGSGTQLSVL.

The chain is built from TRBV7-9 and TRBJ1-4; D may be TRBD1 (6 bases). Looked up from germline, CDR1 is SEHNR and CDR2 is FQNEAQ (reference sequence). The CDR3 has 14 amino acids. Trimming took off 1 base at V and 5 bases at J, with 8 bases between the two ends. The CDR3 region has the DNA TGTGCCAGCAGCTTAGGCACAGGGAATGAAAAACTGTTTTTT. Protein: CASSLGTGNEKLFF.

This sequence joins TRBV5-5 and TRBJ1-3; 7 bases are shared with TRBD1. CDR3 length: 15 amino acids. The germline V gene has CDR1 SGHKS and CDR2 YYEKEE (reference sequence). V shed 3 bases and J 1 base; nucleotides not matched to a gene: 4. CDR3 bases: TGTGCCAGCAGCTCGACAGGGAGGTCTGGAAACACCATATATTTT. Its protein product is CASSSTGRSGNTIYF.

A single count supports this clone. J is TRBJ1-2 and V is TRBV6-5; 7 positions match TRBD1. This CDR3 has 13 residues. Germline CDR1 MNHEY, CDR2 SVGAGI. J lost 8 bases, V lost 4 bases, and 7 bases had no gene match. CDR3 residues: CASSSDRLGGYTF. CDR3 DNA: TGTGCCAGCAGTTCGGACAGGCTTGGGGGCTACACCTTC.

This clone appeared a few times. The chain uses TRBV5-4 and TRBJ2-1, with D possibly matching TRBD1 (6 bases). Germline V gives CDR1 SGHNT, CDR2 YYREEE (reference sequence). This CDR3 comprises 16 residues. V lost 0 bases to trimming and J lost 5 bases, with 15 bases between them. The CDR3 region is CASSLAADRKDNEQFF. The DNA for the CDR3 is TGTGCCAGCAGCTTGGCCGCAGACAGGAAGGACAATGAGCAGTTCTTC.

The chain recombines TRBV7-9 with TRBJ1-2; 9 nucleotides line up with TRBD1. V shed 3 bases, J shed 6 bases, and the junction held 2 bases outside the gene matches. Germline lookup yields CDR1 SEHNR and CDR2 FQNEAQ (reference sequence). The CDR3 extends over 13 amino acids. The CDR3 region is CASSFRTGDGYTF. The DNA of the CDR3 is TGTGCCAGCAGCTTCCGGACAGGGGATGGCTACACCTTC.

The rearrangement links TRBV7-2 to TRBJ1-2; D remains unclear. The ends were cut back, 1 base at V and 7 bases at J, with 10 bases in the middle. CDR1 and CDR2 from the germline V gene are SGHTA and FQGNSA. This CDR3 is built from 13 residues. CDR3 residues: CASSLGSWSGYTF. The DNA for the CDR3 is TGTGCCAGCAGCTTAGGTAGTTGGAGTGGCTACACCTTC.

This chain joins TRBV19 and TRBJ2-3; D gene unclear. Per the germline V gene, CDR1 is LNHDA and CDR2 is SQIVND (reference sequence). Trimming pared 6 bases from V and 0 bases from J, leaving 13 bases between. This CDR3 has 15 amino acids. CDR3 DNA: TGTGCCAGTAGCTTGACGGGTGTGAGCACAGATACGCAGTATTTT. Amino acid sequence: CASSLTGVSTDTQYF.

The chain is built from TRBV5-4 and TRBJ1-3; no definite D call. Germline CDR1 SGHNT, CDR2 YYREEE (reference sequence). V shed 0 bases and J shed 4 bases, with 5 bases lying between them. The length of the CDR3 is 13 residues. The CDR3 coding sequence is TGTGCCAGCAGCTTGGTAGAGGGAAACACCATATATTTT. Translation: CASSLVEGNTIYF.

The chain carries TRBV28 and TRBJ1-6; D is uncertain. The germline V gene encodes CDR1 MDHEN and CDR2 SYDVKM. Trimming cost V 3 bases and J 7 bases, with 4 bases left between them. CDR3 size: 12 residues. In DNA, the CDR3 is TGTGCCAGCAGTTTCAGGAATTCACCCCTCCACTTT. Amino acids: CASSFRNSPLHF.

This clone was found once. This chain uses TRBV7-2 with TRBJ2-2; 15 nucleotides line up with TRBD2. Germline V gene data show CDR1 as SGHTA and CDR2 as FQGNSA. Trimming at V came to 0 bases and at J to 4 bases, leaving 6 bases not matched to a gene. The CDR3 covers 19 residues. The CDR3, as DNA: TGTGCCAGCAGCTTAGCTAGGGGACTAGCGGGAGGAGGCACCGGGGAGCTGTTTTTT. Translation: CASSLARGLAGGGTGELFF.

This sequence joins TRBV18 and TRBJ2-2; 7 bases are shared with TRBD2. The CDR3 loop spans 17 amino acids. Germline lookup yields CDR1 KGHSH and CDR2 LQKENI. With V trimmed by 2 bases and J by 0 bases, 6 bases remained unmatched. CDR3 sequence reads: CASSPSGTTSNTGELFF. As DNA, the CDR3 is TGTGCCAGCTCACCATCGGGGACTACATCGAACACCGGGGAGCTGTTTTTT.